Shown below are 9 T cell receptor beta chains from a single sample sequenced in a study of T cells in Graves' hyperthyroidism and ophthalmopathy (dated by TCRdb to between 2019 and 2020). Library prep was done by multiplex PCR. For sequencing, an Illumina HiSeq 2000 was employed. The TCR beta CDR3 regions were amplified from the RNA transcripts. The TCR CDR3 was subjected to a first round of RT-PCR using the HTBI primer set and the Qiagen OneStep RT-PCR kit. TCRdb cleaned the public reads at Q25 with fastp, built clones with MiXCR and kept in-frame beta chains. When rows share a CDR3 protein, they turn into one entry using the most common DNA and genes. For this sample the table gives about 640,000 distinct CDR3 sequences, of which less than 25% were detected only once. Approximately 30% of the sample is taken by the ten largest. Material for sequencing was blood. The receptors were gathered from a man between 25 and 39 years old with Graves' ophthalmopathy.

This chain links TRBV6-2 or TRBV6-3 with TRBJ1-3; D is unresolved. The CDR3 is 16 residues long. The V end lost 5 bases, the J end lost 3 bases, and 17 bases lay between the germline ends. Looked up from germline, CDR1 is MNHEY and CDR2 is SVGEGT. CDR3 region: CASSQDLEIRGNTIYF. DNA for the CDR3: TGTGCCAGCAGTCAAGACTTAGAAATCCGTGGAAACACCATATATTTT.

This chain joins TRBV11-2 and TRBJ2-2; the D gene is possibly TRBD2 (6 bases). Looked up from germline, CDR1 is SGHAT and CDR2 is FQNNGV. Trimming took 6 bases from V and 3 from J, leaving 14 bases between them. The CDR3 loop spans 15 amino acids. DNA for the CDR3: TGTGCCAGCAGTTCTCGGACTACGGACACCGGGGAGCTGTTTTTT. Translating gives CASSSRTTDTGELFF. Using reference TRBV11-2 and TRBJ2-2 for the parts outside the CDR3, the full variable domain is EAGVAQSPRYKIIEKRQSVAFWCNPISGHATLYWYQQILGQGPKLLIQFQNNGVVDDSQLPKDRFSAERLKGVDSTLKIQPAKLEDSAVYLCASSSRTTDTGELFFGEGSRLTVL.

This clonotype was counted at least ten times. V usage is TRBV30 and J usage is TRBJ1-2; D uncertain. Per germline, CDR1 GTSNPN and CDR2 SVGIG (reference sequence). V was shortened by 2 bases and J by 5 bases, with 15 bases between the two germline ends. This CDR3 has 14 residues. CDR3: CAWSPPVGPYGYTF. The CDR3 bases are TGTGCCTGGAGTCCCCCAGTCGGACCTTATGGCTACACCTTC.

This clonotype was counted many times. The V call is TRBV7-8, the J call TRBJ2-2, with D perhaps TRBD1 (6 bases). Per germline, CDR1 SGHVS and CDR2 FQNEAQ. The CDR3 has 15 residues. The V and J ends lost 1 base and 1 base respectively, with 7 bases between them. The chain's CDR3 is CASSLGTVNTGELFF. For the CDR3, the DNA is TGTGCCAGCAGCTTAGGGACAGTGAACACCGGGGAGCTGTTTTTT.

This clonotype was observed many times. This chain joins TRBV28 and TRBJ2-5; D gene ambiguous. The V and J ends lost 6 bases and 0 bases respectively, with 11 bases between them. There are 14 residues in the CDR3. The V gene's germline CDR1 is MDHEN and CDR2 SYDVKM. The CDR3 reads CASSPRHYQETQYF. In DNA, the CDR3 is TGTGCCAGCAGCCCTCGACACTACCAAGAGACCCAGTACTTC.

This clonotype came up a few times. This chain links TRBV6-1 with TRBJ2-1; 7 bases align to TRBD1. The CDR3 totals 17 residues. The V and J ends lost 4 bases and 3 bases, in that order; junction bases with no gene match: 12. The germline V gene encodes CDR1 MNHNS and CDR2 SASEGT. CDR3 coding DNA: TGTGCCAGCAGTGCTCCCCGGACAGGCTTGTTCTACAATGAGCAGTTCTTC. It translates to CASSAPRTGLFYNEQFF.

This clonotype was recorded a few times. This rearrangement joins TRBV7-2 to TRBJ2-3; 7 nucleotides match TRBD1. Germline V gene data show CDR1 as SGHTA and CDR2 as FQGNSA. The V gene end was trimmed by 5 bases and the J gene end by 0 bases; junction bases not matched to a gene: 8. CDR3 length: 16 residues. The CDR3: CASSPRQGRSTDTQYF. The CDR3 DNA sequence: TGTGCCAGCAGCCCCCGACAGGGCAGAAGCACAGATACGCAGTATTTT.

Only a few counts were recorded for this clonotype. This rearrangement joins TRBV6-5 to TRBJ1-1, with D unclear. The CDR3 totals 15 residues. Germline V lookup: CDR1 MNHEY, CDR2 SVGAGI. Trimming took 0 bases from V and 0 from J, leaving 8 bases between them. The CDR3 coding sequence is TGTGCCAGCAGTTACTCGGTCACGGTGAACACTGAAGCTTTCTTT. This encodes CASSYSVTVNTEAFF.

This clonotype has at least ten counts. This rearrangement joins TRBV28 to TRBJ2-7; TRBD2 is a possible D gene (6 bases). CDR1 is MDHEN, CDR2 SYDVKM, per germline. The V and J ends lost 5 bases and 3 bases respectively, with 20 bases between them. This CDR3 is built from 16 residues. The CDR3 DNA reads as TGTGCCAGCAGTCCCCAGCGGGCACGCCCTTTCTACGAGCAGTACTTC. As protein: CASSPQRARPFYEQYF.